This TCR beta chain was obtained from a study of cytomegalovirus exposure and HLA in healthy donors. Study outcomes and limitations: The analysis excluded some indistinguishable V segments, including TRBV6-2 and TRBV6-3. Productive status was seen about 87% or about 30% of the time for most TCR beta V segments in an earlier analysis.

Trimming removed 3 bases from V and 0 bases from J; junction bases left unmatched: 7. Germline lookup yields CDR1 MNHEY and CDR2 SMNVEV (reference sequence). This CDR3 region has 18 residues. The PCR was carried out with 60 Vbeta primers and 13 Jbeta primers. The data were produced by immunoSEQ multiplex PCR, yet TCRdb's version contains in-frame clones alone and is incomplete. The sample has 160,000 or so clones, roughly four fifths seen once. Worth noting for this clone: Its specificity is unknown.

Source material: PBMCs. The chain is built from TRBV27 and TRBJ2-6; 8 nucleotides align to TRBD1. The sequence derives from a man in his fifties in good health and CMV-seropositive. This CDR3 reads CASSFVRTGNSGANVLTF. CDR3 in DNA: TGTGCCAGCAGTTTCGTCCGGACAGGGAACTCTGGGGCCAACGTCCTGACTTTC. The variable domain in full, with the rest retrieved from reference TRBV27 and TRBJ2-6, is EAQVTQNPRYLITVTGKKLTVTCSQNMNHEYMSWYRQDPGLGLRQIYYSMNVEVTDKGDVPEGYKVSRKEKRNFPLILESPSPNQTSLYFCASSFVRTGNSGANVLTFGAGSRLTVL.